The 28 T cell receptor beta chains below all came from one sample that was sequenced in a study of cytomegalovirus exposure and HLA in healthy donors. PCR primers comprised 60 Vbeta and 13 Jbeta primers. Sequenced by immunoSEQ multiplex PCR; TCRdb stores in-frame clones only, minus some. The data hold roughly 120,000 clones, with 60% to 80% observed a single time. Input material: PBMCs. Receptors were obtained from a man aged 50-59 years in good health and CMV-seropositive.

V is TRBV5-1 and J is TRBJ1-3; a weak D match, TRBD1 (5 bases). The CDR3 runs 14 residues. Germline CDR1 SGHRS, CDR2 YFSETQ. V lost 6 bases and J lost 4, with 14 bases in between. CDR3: CASKTGAGGNTIYF. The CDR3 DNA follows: TGCGCCAGCAAAACTGGGGCGGGAGGAAACACCATATATTTT.

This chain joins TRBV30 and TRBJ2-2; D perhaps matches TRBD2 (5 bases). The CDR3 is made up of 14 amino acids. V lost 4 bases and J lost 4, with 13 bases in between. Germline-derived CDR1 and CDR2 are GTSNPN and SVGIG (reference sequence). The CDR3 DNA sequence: TGTGCCTGGACCGGGATCCGAAGCACCGGGGAGCTGTTTTTT. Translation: CAWTGIRSTGELFF.

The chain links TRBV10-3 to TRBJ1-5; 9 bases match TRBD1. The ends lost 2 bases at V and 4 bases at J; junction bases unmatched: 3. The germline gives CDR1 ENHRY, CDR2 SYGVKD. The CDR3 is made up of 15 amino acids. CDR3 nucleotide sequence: TGTGCCATCAGTGAGCGGACAGGGGCGAATCAGCCCCAGCATTTT. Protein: CAISERTGANQPQHF.

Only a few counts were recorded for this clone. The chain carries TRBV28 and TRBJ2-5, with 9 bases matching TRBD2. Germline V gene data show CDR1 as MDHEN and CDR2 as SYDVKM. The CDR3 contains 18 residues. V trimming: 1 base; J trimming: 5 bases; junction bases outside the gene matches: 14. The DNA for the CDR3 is TGTGCCAGCAGTTTATCTATCGGTCTAGGGACTAGCTTCGAGACCCAGTACTTC. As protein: CASSLSIGLGTSFETQYF.

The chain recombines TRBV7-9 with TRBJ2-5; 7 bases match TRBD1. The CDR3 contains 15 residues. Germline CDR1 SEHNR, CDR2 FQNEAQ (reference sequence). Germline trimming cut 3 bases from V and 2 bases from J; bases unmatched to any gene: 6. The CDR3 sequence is CASSLGTAIQETQYF. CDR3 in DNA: TGTGCCAGCAGCTTGGGGACAGCAATACAAGAGACCCAGTACTTC. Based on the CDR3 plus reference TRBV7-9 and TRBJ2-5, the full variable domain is DTGVSQNPRHKITKRGQNVTFRCDPISEHNRLYWYRQTLGQGPEFLTYFQNEAQLEKSRLLSDRFSAERPKGSFSTLEIQRTEQGDSAMYLCASSLGTAIQETQYFGPGTRLLVL.

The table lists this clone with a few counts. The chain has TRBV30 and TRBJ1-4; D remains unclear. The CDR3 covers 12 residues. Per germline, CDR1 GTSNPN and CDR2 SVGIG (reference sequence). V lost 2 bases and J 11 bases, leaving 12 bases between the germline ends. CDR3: CAWSRQLEKLFF. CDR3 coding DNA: TGTGCCTGGAGTAGGCAATTGGAGAAACTGTTTTTT.

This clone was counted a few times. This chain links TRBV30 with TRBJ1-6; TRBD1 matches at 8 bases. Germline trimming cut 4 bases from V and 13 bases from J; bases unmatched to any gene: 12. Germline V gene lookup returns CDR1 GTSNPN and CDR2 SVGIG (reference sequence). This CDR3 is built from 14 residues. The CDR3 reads CAWTYDQGAKPLHF. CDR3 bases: TGTGCCTGGACCTACGACCAGGGGGCAAAGCCCCTCCACTTT.

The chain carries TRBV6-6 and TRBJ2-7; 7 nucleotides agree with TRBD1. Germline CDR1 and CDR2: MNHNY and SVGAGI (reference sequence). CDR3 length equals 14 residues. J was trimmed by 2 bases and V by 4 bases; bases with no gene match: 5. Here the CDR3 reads CASSSRDRAYEQYF. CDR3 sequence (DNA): TGTGCCAGCAGTTCCCGGGACAGAGCCTACGAGCAGTACTTC.

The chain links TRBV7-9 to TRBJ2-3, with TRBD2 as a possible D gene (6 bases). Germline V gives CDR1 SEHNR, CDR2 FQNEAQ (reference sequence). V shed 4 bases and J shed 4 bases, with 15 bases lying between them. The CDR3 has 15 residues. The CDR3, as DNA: TGTGCCAGCAGCTCCAGACTAGTCGTTGCAGATACGCAGTATTTT. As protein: CASSSRLVVADTQYF.

CDR3 loop: CASSAQGEIAGELFF. CDR3 coding DNA: TGTGCCAGCAGTGCACAGGGGGAGATCGCCGGGGAGCTGTTTTTT. The chain carries TRBV6-4 and TRBJ2-2; TRBD1 agrees at 8 bases. The CDR3 is 15 residues long. Losses at the gene ends were 4 bases for V and 6 bases for J; bases not matched to a gene: 7. Germline lookup yields CDR1 MRHNA and CDR2 SNTAGT.

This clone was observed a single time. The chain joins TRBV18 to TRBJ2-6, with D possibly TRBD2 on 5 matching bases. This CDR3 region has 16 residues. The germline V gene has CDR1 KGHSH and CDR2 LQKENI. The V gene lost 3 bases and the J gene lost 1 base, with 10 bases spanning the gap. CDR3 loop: CASSPNGGSGANVLTF. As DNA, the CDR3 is TGTGCCAGCTCACCGAATGGCGGGTCTGGGGCCAACGTCCTGACTTTC.

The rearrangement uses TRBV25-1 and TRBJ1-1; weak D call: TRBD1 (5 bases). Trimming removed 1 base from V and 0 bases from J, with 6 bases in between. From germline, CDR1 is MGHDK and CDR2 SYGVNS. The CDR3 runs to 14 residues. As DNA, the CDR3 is TGTGCCAGCAGTGAATCAGGGATGAACACTGAAGCTTTCTTT. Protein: CASSESGMNTEAFF.

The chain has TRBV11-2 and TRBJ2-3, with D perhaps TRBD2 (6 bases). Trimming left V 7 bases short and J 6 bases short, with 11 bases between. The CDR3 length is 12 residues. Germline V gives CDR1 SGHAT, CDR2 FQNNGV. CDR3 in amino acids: CASKVGGDTQYF. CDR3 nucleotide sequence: TGTGCCAGCAAGGTCGGAGGGGATACGCAGTATTTT.

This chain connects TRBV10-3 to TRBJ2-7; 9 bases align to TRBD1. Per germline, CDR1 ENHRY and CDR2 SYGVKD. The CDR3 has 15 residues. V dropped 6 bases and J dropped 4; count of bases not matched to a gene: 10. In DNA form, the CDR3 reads TGTGCCATCAGCCCGACGGGACAGGGAGTGTACGAGCAGTACTTC. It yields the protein CAISPTGQGVYEQYF.

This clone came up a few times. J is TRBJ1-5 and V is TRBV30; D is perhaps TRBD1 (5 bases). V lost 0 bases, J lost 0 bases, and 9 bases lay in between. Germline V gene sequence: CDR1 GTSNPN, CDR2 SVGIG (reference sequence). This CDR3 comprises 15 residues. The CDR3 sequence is CAWSVGLNSNQPQHF. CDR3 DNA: TGTGCCTGGAGTGTGGGGCTTAATAGCAATCAGCCCCAGCATTTT.

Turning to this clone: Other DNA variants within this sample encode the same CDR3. Here the CDR3 DNA reads TGTGCCAGCAGCTTCGGGACAGGGGACCATTCGAACACTGAAGCTTTCTTT. This sequence encodes CASSFGTGDHSNTEAFF. The rearrangement joins TRBV7-9 to TRBJ1-1; 10 positions agree with TRBD1. The junction had 8 bases not matched to a gene; V was cut back by 3 bases and J by 1 base. The CDR3 is 17 residues long. CDR1 is SEHNR, CDR2 FQNEAQ, per germline (reference sequence).

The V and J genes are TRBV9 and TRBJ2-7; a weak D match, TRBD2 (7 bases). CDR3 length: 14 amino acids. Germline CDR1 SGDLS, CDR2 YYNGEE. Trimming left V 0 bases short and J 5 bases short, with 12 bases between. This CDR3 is CASSVGGGADEQYF. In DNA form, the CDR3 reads TGTGCCAGCAGCGTAGGTGGGGGGGCCGACGAGCAGTACTTC.

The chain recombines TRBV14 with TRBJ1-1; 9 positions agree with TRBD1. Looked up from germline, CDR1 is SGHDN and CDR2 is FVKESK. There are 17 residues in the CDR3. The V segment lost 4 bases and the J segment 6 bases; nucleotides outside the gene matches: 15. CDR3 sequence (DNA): TGTGCCAGCAGCCGGTACAGGGGGCTCTTGAGTTTTGCTGAAGCTTTCTTT. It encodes CASSRYRGLLSFAEAFF.

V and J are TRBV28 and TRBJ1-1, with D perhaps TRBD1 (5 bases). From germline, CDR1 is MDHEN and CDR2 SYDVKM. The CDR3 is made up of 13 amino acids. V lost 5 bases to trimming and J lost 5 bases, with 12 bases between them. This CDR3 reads CASSTPGETEAFF. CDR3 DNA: TGTGCCAGCAGTACCCCGGGGGAAACTGAAGCTTTCTTT.

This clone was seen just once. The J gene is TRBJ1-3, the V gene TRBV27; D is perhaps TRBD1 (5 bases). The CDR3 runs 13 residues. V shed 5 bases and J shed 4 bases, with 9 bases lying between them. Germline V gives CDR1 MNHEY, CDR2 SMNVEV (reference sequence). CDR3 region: CASSPGVGNTIYF. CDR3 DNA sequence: TGTGCCAGCAGTCCGGGGGTGGGAAACACCATATATTTT.

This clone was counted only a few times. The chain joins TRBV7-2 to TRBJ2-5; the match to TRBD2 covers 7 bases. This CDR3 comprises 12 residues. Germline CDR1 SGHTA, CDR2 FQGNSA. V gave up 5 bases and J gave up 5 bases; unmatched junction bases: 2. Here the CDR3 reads CASSAGRETQYF. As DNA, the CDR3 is TGTGCCAGCAGCGCCGGGAGGGAGACCCAGTACTTC.

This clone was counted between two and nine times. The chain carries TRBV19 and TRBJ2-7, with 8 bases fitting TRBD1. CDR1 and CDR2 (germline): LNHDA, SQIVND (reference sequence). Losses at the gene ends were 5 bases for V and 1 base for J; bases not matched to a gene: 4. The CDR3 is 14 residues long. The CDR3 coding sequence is TGTGCCAGTAGTTGGACAGGGAGGTCCTACGAGCAGTACTTC. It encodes CASSWTGRSYEQYF.

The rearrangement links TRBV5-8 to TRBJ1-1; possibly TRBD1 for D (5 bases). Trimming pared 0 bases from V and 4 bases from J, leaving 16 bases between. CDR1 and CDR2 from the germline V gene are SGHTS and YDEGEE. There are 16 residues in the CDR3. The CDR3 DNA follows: TGTGCCAGCAGCTTGGCCTCCGGGGGTTGGAGCACTGAAGCTTTCTTT. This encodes CASSLASGGWSTEAFF.

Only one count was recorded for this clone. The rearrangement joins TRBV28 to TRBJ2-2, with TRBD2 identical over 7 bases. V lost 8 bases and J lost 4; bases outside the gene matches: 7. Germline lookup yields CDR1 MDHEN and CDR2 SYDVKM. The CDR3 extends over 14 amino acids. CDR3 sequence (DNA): TGTGCCAGCGGGAGGGAGGGGTCCACCGGGGAGCTGTTTTTT. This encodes CASGREGSTGELFF.

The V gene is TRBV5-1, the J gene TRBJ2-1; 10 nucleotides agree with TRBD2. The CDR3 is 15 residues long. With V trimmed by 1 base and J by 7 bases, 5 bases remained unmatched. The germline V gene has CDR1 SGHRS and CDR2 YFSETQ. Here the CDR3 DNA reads TGCGCCAGCAGCTTGTCCAGCGGGAGGGCGAATGAGCAGTTCTTC. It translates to CASSLSSGRANEQFF.

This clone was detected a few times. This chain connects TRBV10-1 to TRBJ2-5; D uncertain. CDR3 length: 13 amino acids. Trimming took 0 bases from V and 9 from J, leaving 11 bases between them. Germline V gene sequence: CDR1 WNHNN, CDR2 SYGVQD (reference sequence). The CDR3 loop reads CASSESTAVAQYF. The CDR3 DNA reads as TGCGCCAGCAGTGAGTCGACGGCGGTGGCCCAGTACTTC.

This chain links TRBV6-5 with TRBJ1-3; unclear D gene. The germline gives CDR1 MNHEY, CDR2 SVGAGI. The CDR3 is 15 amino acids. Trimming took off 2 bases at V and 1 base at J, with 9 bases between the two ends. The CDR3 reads CASSYDTKSGNTIYF. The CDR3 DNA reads TGTGCCAGCAGTTACGACACCAAATCTGGAAACACCATATATTTT.

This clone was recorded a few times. DNA of the CDR3: TGTGCCAGCAGCCCTAATGCCCCCAGGAACATTCAGTACTTC. Protein sequence: CASSPNAPRNIQYF. The rearrangement joins TRBV4-2 to TRBJ2-4; unclear D gene. The V and J ends lost 4 bases and 7 bases respectively, with 14 bases between them. Germline values: CDR1 LGHNA, CDR2 YNFKEQ. CDR3 length: 14 amino acids.